This entry lists 2 T cell receptor beta chains sequenced from one sample in a study of blood T cell repertoires in COVID-19. Libraries were prepared by immunoSEQ multiplex PCR; TCRdb keeps only in-frame clonotypes and omits some of them. The sample holds roughly 62,000 clones, roughly 80% seen once. The sample comprised peripheral blood. Receptor source: a man older than 75 with COVID-19, enrolled during active disease.

The chain has TRBV20-1 and TRBJ1-2; D gene ambiguous. The CDR3 runs to 9 residues. From germline, CDR1 is DFQATT and CDR2 SNEGSKA (reference sequence). V shed 4 bases and J shed 8 bases, with 5 bases lying between them. In DNA form, the CDR3 reads TGCAGTGCTAATTCGGGCTACACCTTC. Protein product: CSANSGYTF.

The chain combines TRBV30 with TRBJ1-4; D remains unclear. Germline-derived CDR1 and CDR2 are GTSNPN and SVGIG (reference sequence). The CDR3 totals 12 residues. The ends were cut back, 1 base at V and 7 bases at J, with 7 bases in the middle. The CDR3 loop reads CAWSAFLEKLFF. CDR3 in DNA: TGTGCCTGGAGTGCGTTTCTTGAAAAACTGTTTTTT.